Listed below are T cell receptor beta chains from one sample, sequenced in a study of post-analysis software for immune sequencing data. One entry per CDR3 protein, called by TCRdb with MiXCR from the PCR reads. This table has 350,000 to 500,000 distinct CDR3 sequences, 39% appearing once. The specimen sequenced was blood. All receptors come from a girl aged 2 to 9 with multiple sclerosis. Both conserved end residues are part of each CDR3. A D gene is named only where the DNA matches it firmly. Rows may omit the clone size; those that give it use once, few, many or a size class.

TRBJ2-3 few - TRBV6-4 CASSEVARADTQYF TGTGCCAGCAGTGAGGTTGCTAGGGCAGATACGCAGTATTTT
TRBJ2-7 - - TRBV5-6 CASSLTGNSEQYF TGTGCCAGCAGCTTGACAGGGAACAGCGAGCAGTACTTC
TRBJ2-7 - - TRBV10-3 CAISGGDPGQYF TGTGCCATCAGTGGAGGGGACCCTGGGCAGTACTTC
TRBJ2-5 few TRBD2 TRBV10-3 CATSENGGGEETQYF TGTGCAACATCCGAGAATGGCGGGGGGGAAGAGACCCAGTACTTC
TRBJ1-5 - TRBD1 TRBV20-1 CSATRVGTGIGNQPQHF TGCAGTGCTACAAGAGTTGGGACAGGGATCGGCAATCAGCCCCAGCATTTT
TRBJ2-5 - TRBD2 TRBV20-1 CSARDSGRAQETQYF TGCAGTGCTAGAGACAGCGGGAGGGCCCAAGAGACCCAGTACTTC
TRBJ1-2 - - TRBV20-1 CSAARDRPLLYGYTF TGCAGTGCAGCGAGAGACAGGCCCCTGCTTTATGGCTACACCTTC
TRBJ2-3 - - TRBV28 CASRWAGRTDTQYF TGTGCCAGCAGGTGGGCAGGGAGGACAGATACGCAGTATTTT
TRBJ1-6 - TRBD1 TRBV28 CASSLTGGRSPLHF TGTGCCAGCAGTCTCACAGGGGGTCGTTCACCCCTCCACTTT
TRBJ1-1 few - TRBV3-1 CASSQGPEAFF TGTGCCAGCAGCCAAGGACCGGAGGCTTTCTTT
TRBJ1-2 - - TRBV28 CASSGGRAFNGYTF TGTGCCAGCAGTGGGGGCAGGGCCTTCAATGGCTACACCTTC
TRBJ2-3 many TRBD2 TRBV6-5 CASSPGTSGADTQYF TGTGCCAGCAGTCCCGGGACTAGCGGGGCAGATACGCAGTATTTT
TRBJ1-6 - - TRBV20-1 CSARPLIEGGVVTNSPLHF TGCAGTGCTAGACCCCTCATAGAGGGTGGGGTGGTTACTAATTCACCCCTCCACTTT
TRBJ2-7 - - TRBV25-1 CASSEVRGESREQYF TGTGCCAGCAGTGAGGTCCGAGGGGAATCGAGGGAGCAGTACTTC
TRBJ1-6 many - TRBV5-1 CASSSGTPDSPLHF TGCGCCAGCAGCTCCGGGACACCGGATTCACCCCTCCACTTT
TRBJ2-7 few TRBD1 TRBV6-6 CASRGTGDSYEQYF TGTGCCAGCAGAGGGACAGGGGACTCCTACGAGCAGTACTTC
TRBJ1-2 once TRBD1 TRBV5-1 CASSLYQGAYGYTF TGCGCCAGCAGCCTATACCAGGGGGCCTATGGCTACACCTTC
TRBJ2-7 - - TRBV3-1 CVSSQVIRDEQYF TGTGTCAGCAGCCAAGTCATCCGGGACGAGCAGTACTTC
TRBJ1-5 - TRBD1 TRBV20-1 CSAPGQGTENQPQHF TGCAGTGCCCCGGGACAGGGGACTGAGAATCAGCCCCAGCATTTT
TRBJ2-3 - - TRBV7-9 CASSLPPSSTDTQYF TGTGCCAGCAGCTTACCTCCTTCTAGCACAGATACGCAGTATTTT
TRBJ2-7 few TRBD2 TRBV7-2 CASSTTSGRANSYEQYF TGTGCCAGCAGCACTACTAGCGGGAGGGCCAATTCGTACGAGCAGTACTTC
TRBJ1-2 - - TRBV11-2 CASSLLGFYGYTF TGTGCCAGCAGCTTACTGGGGTTCTATGGCTACACCTTC
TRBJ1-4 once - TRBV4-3 CASSQDRLGEKLFF TGCGCCAGCAGCCAAGATCGACTGGGTGAAAAACTGTTTTTT
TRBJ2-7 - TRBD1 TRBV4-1 CASSQITGDEQYF TGCGCCAGCAGCCAAATTACAGGGGACGAGCAGTACTTC
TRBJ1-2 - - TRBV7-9 CASSLAQGYASGYTF TGTGCCAGCAGCTTAGCGCAGGGGTACGCGAGTGGCTACACCTTC
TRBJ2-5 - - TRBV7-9 CASSLSRLWPRLGQETQYF TGTGCCAGCAGCTTATCTCGTCTGTGGCCTAGACTAGGCCAAGAGACCCAGTACTTC
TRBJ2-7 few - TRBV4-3 CASSQDTLAGTYEQYF TGCGCCAGCAGCCAAGATACCCTAGCAGGGACCTACGAGCAGTACTTC